This T cell receptor (beta chain) was captured in a study of T-cell memory formation after mild COVID-19. Constant-segment primers and 5'RACE yielded cDNA libraries for TCR alpha and TCR beta, each carrying sample barcodes and UMIs. TCRdb re-called the 5' RACE reads through MiXCR, storing one row per CDR3 protein. The sample records some 450,000 distinct CDR3 sequences, around 20% being singletons. CDR3 length: 14 amino acids. Per germline, CDR1 MNHNY and CDR2 SVGAGI (reference sequence). V shed 4 bases and J shed 5 bases, with 15 bases lying between them. This clonotype came up a few times. The chain joins TRBV6-6 to TRBJ2-7; possibly TRBD2 for D (6 bases). The origin of this receptor is an adult woman who had mild COVID-19 (a few samples of this study predate the infection). Cell type and time point are not known. Source material: PBMCs or a T cell subset sorted from them (not recorded which). CDR3 loop: CASSLPPGGNEQYF. DNA for the CDR3: TGTGCCAGCAGTTTACCACCCGGGGGAAACGAGCAGTACTTC.